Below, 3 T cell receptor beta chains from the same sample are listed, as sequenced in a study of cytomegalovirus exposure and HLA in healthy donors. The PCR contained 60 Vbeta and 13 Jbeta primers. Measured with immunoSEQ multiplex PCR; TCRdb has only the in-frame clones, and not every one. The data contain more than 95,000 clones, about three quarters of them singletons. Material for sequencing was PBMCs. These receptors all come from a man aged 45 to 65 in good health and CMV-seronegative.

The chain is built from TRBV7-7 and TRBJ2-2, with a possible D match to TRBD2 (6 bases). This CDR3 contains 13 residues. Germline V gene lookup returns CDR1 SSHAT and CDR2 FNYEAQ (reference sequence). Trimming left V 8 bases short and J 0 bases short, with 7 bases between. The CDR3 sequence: CASGGTNTGELFF. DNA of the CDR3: TGTGCCAGCGGGGGGACGAACACCGGGGAGCTGTTTTTT.

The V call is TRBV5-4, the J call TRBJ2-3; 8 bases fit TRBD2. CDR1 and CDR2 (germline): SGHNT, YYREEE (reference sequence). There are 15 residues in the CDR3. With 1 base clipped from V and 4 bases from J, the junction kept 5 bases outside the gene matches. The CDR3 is CASSLYGGASDTQYF. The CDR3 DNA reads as TGTGCCAGCAGCTTGTACGGGGGGGCTTCAGATACGCAGTATTTT.

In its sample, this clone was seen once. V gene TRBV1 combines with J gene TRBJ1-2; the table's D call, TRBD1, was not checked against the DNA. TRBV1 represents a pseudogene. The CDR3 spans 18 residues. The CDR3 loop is CTSSQDWVGPDLNYGYTF. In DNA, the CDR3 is TGCACCAGCAGCCAAGATTGGGTGGGGCCGGACCTTAACTATGGCTACACCTTC.